A single sample gave rise to the 18 T cell receptor beta chains below, sequenced in a study of CD8+ T cells in alopecia areata. Extraction and reverse transcription of RNA yielded cDNA as the sequencing template. The table came from immunoSEQ multiplex PCR; TCRdb's copy has only in-frame clones and leaves some out. The profile shows roughly 200,000 clones, roughly 59% of them singletons. The material sequenced was CD4+ T cells sorted from blood, taken at week 0. Receptors originate from a human donor with alopecia areata.

In regard to this clone: At the DNA level, this CDR3 is encoded by other sequences in the same sample as well. V is TRBV20-1 and J is TRBJ2-5, with unresolved D. Per the germline V gene, CDR1 is DFQATT and CDR2 is SNEGSKA (reference sequence). Trimming shortened V by 3 bases and J by 4 bases, and 3 bases separated the two germline ends. The CDR3 is 10 residues long. CDR3: CSASGETQYF. CDR3 in DNA: TGCAGTGCTAGTGGAGAGACCCAGTACTTC.

This sequence joins TRBV7-8 and TRBJ1-6; a possible D gene is TRBD1 (6 bases). V shed 5 bases and J shed 5 bases, with 19 bases lying between them. CDR3 length: 17 residues. CDR1 and CDR2 from the germline V gene are SGHVS and FQNEAQ. The CDR3 nucleotides read TGTGCCAGCAGCCTAGATGGGGGGGCCGTGCATAATTCACCCCTCCACTTT. Its translation: CASSLDGGAVHNSPLHF.

The chain is built from TRBV30 and TRBJ1-5, with a tentative D call TRBD1 (5 bases). V was clipped by 5 bases and J by 2 bases, with 16 bases between them. The CDR3 loop spans 15 amino acids. CDR1 and CDR2 (germline): GTSNPN, SVGIG (reference sequence). The CDR3 DNA is TGTGCCTGGTCCCCCGGGCGAGGGGGCAATCAGCCCCAGCATTTT. It specifies CAWSPGRGGNQPQHF.

The V call is TRBV5-4, the J call TRBJ2-4; TRBD2 might be the D (7 bases). The CDR3 contains 14 residues. V lost 10 bases to trimming and J lost 2 bases, with 16 bases between them. Germline V lookup: CDR1 SGHNT, CDR2 YYREEE (reference sequence). CDR3: CAYRGAGTKNIQYF. For the CDR3, the DNA is TGTGCCTATCGGGGGGCCGGAACCAAAAACATTCAGTACTTC.

A few counts support this clone. This sample also contains other DNA sequences that code for the same CDR3. The chain is built from TRBV29-1 and TRBJ2-3; D is unclear. The CDR3 is 10 residues long. CDR1 SQVTM and CDR2 ANQGSEA come from the germline V gene. The V end was cut by 4 bases, the J end by 3 bases, with 2 bases between. The CDR3 here is CSVGTDTQYF. The DNA of the CDR3 is TGCAGCGTTGGAACAGATACGCAGTATTTT.

The CDR3 here is CASNGGQSYNEQFF. DNA of the CDR3: TGTGCCAGCAACGGGGGGCAATCCTACAATGAGCAGTTCTTC. V usage is TRBV25-1 and J usage is TRBJ2-1; maybe TRBD2 (7 bases). Trimming cost V 7 bases and J 1 base, with 11 bases left between them. This CDR3 is 14 amino acids long. Germline CDR1 reads MGHDK; CDR2 reads SYGVNS.

This clone was picked up a small number of times. The chain is built from TRBV29-1 and TRBJ2-5, with no clear D. Trimming shortened V by 6 bases and J by 2 bases, and 10 bases separated the two germline ends. The CDR3 consists of 12 residues. Germline CDR1 is SQVTM and CDR2 is ANQGSEA. The CDR3 sequence is CSVGKLQETQYF. The CDR3 DNA is TGCAGCGTGGGGAAGCTACAAGAGACCCAGTACTTC.

This clone was counted a single time. This chain uses TRBV7-3 with TRBJ2-6; D remains unclear. Deletions cut 5 bases from V and 4 bases from J, with 6 bases between. In germline, CDR1 is SGHTA, CDR2 FQGTGA. The CDR3 is made up of 13 amino acids. The CDR3 coding sequence is TGTGCCAGCAGCCCTCCCGGGGCCAACGTCCTGACTTTC. It codes for CASSPPGANVLTF.

This rearrangement joins TRBV7-2 to TRBJ2-3, with a weak D call TRBD1 (5 bases). V gave up 5 bases and J gave up 0 bases, with 6 bases separating them. In germline, CDR1 is SGHTA, CDR2 FQGNSA. The CDR3 sequence is 13 residues long. CDR3 sequence reads: CASSGQSTDTQYF. The CDR3 nucleotides are TGTGCCAGCAGCGGACAAAGCACAGATACGCAGTATTTT.

This clone ranks as medium-sized (0.01 to 0.1%). The chain employs TRBV28 and TRBJ2-7; 8 bases agree with TRBD2. V dropped 7 bases and J dropped 0; count of bases not matched to a gene: 5. Per germline, CDR1 MDHEN and CDR2 SYDVKM. CDR3 length: 14 residues. The DNA of the CDR3 is TGTGCCAGCACCCGGGGGGGTAGCTCCTACGAGCAGTACTTC. Protein: CASTRGGSSYEQYF.

J is TRBJ2-7 and V is TRBV5-1; 7 nucleotides agree with TRBD1. Germline-derived CDR1 and CDR2 are SGHRS and YFSETQ. This CDR3 spans 14 amino acids. The V segment lost 5 bases and the J segment 1 base; nucleotides outside the gene matches: 6. The CDR3 region has the DNA TGCGCCAGCAGTCCAACAGGGGCGTCCTACGAGCAGTACTTC. Protein sequence: CASSPTGASYEQYF.

This clone has just a few counts. Other DNA sequences in the same sample also yield this CDR3. This sequence joins TRBV29-1 and TRBJ2-3; D ambiguous. Germline CDR1 is SQVTM and CDR2 is ANQGSEA. This CDR3 comprises 11 residues. V lost 4 bases and J 2 bases, leaving 4 bases between the germline ends. CDR3 DNA sequence: TGCAGCGTTGGGCCCACAGATACGCAGTATTTT. Translation: CSVGPTDTQYF.

The chain recombines TRBV5-1 with TRBJ2-1; no clear D. CDR1 and CDR2 from the germline V gene are SGHRS and YFSETQ. Trimming pared 0 bases from V and 6 bases from J, leaving 7 bases between. This CDR3 has 13 amino acids. The CDR3 reads CASSLEQLNEQFF. Written as DNA, the CDR3 is TGCGCCAGCAGCTTGGAACAGCTCAATGAGCAGTTCTTC. The full variable domain, in which reference TRBV5-1 and TRBJ2-1 provide the parts outside the CDR3, is KAGVTQTPRYLIKTRGQQVTLSCSPISGHRSVSWYQQTPGQGLQFLFEYFSETQRNKGNFPGRFSGRQFSNSRSEMNVSTLELGDSALYLCASSLEQLNEQFFGPGTRLTVL.

This clone was picked up a small number of times. This chain uses TRBV5-1 with TRBJ2-2; 9 nucleotides line up with TRBD2. Germline trimming cut 4 bases from V and 4 bases from J; bases unmatched to any gene: 8. This CDR3 is 16 amino acids long. Looked up from germline, CDR1 is SGHRS and CDR2 is YFSETQ. The DNA of the CDR3 is TGCGCCAGCAGCCCCTTTGCGGGGGGGATCACCGGGGAGCTGTTTTTT. It translates to CASSPFAGGITGELFF.

The chain recombines TRBV25-1 with TRBJ1-2; the D gene is possibly TRBD1 (6 bases). Trimming pared 4 bases from V and 8 bases from J, leaving 20 bases between. The germline V gene encodes CDR1 MGHDK and CDR2 SYGVNS. CDR3 length: 15 amino acids. The chain's CDR3 is CASSGKDRTPRGYTF. As DNA, the CDR3 is TGTGCCAGCAGTGGAAAGGACAGAACTCCACGGGGCTACACCTTC.

The V call is TRBV2, the J call TRBJ2-2, with 8 bases identical to TRBD1. Germline CDR1 and CDR2: SNHLY and FYNNEI. V was clipped by 6 bases and J by 3 bases; unmatched bases: 6. This CDR3 comprises 15 residues. This CDR3 reads CASRSGTGHTGELFF. The CDR3 bases are TGTGCCAGCAGATCCGGGACAGGTCACACCGGGGAGCTGTTTTTT.

The CDR3 is CASSQDRVSPLHF. For the CDR3, the DNA is TGCGCCAGCAGCCAAGATCGGGTTTCACCCCTCCACTTT. The rearrangement joins TRBV4-3 to TRBJ1-6; unclear D gene. The germline V gene encodes CDR1 LGHNA and CDR2 YSLEER. Trimming stripped 0 bases from V and 9 bases from J, with 6 bases between. The CDR3 is 13 amino acids.

This clone was counted between two and nine times. The rearrangement joins TRBV18 to TRBJ1-3, with no clear D. Between the trimmed V and J ends, which lost 5 bases and 4 bases, there was a span of 9 bases. The CDR3 is 13 residues long. CDR1 and CDR2 from the germline V gene are KGHSH and LQKENI. This chain's CDR3 is CASSGTAGNTIYF. The CDR3 bases are TGTGCCAGCTCAGGTACAGCCGGAAACACCATATATTTT.